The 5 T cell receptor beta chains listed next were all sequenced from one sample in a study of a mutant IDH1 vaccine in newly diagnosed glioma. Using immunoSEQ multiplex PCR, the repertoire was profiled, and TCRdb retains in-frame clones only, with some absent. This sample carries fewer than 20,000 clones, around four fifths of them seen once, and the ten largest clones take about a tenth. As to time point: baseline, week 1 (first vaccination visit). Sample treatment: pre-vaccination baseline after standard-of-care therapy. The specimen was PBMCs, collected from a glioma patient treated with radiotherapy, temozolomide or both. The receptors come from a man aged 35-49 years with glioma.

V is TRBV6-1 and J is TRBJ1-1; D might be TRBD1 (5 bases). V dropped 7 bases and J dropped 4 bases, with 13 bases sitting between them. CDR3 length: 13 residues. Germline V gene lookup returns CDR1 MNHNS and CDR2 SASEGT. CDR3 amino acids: CASTHGGRTEAFF. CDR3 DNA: TGTGCCAGCACCCACGGGGGTCGCACTGAAGCTTTCTTT.

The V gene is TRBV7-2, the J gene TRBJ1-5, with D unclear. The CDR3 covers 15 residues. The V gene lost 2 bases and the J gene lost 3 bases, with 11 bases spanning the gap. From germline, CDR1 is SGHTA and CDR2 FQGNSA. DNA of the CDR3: TGTGCCAGCAGCTTATCTGTGCAAACCAATCAGCCCCAGCATTTT. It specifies CASSLSVQTNQPQHF.

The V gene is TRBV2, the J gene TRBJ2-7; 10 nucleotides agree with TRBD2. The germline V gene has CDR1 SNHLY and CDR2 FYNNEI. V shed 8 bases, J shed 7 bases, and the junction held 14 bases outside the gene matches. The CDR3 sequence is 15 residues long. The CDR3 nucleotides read TGTGCCAGCGAACCCTATCTCCTAGCGGGAGAGGAGCAGTACTTC. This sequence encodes CASEPYLLAGEEQYF.

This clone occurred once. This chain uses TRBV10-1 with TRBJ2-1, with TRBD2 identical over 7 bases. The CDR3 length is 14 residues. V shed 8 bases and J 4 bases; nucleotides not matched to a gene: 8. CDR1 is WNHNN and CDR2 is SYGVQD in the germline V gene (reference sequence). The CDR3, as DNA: TGCGCCAGCGCCCGAGGAGCGGGGTACAATGAGCAGTTCTTC. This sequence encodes CASARGAGYNEQFF.

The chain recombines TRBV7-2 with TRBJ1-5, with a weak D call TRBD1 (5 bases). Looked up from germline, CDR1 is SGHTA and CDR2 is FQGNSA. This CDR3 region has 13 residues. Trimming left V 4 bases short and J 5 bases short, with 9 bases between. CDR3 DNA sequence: TGTGCCAGCAGCTCCCGGGGCCATCAGCCCCAGCATTTT. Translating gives CASSSRGHQPQHF.